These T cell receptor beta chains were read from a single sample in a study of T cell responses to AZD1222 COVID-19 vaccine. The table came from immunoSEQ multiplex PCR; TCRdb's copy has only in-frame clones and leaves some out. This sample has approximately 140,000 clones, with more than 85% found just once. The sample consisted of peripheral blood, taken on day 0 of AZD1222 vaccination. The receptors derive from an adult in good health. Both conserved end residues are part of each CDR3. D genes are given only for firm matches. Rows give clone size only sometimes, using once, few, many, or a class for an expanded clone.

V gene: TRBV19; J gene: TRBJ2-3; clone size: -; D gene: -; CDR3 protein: CASSMSGGRDTDTQYF; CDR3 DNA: TGTGCCAGTAGTATGAGCGGAGGGAGAGACACAGATACGCAGTATTTT
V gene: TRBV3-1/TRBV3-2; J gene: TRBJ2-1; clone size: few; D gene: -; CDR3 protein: CASSQPLVDEQFF; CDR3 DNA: TGTGCCAGCAGCCAACCACTAGTCGATGAGCAGTTCTTC
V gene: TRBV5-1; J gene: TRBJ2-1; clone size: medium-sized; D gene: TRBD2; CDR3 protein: CASSSSGGAYNEQFF; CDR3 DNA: TGCGCCAGCAGCTCAAGCGGGGGGGCCTACAATGAGCAGTTCTTC
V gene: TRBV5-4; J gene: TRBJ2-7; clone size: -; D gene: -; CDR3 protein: CASSSGRSGGPYEQYF; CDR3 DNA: TGTGCCAGCAGCTCCGGTCGGAGCGGAGGCCCCTACGAGCAGTACTTC
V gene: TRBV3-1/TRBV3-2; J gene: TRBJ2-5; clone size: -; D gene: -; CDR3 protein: CASSQLLSGETQYF; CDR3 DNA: TGTGCCAGCAGCCAACTTCTCTCCGGGGAGACCCAGTACTTC
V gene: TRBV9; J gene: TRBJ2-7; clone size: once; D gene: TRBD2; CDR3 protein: CASSVGITGGYEQYF; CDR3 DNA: TGTGCCAGCAGCGTAGGGATAACGGGGGGCTACGAGCAGTACTTC
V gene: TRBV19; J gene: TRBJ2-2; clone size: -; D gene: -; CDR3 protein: CASSIGINTGELFF; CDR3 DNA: TGTGCCAGTAGTATAGGGATCAACACCGGGGAGCTGTTTTTT
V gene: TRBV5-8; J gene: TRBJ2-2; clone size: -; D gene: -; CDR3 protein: CASSLAGVSTGELFF; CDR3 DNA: TGTGCCAGCAGCTTGGCTGGAGTGAGCACCGGGGAGCTGTTTTTT
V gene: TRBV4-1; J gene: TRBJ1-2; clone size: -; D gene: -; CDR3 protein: CASSRSQGAGYTF; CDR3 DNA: TGCGCCAGCAGCCGTTCGCAAGGGGCCGGCTACACCTTC
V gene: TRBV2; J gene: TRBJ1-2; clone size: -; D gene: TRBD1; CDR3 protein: CASRRDSYGYTF; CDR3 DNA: TGTGCCAGCAGGAGGGACAGCTATGGCTACACCTTC
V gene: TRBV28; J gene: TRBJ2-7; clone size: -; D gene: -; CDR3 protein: CASNMGEGYEQYF; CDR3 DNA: TGTGCCAGCAACATGGGGGAAGGGTACGAGCAGTACTTC
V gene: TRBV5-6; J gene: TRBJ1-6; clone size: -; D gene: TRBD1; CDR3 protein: CASSPSPTGQGHSPLHF; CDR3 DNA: TGTGCCAGCAGCCCCAGCCCGACGGGACAGGGTCATTCACCCCTCCACTTT
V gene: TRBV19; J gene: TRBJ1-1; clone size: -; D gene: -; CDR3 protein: CASSIATGRYTEAFF; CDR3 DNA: TGTGCCAGTAGTATAGCCACAGGGAGGTACACTGAAGCTTTCTTT
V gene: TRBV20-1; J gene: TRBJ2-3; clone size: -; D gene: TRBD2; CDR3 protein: CSASPTSGGVDTQYF; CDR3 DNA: TGCAGTGCTAGTCCCACTAGCGGCGGGGTAGATACGCAGTATTTT
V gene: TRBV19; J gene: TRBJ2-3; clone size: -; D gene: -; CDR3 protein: CATQRGKGGDTQYF; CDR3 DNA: TGTGCCACCCAGCGGGGCAAGGGGGGAGATACGCAGTATTTT
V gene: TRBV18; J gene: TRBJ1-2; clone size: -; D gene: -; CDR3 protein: CASSPGVSNYGYTF; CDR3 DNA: TGTGCCAGCTCACCTGGAGTGTCCAACTATGGCTACACCTTC